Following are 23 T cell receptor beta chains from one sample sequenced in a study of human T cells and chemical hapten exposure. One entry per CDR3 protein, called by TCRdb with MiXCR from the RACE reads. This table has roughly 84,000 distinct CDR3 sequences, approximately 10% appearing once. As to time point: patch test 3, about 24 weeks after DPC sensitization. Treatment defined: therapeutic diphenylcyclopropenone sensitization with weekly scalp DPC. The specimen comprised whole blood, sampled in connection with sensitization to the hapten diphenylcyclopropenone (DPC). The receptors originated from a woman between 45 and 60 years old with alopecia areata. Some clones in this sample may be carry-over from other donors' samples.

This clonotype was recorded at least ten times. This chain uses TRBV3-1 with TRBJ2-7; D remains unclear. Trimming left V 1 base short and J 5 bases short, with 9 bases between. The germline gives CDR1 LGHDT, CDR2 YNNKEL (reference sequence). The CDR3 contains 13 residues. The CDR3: CASSQGYRDEQYF. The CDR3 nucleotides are TGTGCCAGCAGCCAAGGGTATAGGGACGAGCAGTACTTC.

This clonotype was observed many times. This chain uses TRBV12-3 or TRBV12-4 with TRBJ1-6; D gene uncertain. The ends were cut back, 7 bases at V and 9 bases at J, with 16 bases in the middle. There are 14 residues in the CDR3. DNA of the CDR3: TGTGCCAGCACCGCGGAGCTCATGGGTTCACCCCTCCACTTT. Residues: CASTAELMGSPLHF.

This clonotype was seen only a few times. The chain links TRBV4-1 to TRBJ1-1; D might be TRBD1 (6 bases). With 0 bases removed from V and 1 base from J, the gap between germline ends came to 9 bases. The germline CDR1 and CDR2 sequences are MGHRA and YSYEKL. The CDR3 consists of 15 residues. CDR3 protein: CASSQDSDRNTEAFF. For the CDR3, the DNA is TGCGCCAGCAGCCAAGATTCGGACAGGAACACTGAAGCTTTCTTT.

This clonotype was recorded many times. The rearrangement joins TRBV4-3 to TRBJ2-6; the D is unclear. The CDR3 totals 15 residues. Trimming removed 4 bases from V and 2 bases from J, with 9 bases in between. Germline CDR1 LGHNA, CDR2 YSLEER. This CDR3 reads CASSLTGPGANVLTF. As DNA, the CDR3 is TGCGCCAGCAGCCTAACCGGCCCTGGGGCCAACGTCCTGACTTTC.

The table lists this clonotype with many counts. The CDR3 DNA is TGTGCCAGCAGTTCCCGACAGGGTATGGGTTCGGCAGATACGCAGTATTTT. Translated: CASSSRQGMGSADTQYF. This sequence joins TRBV12-3 or TRBV12-4 and TRBJ2-3, with 7 bases that match TRBD1. The CDR3 is 17 residues long. The J segment lost 4 bases and the V segment lost 4 bases, leaving 14 bases of the junction unmatched.

The chain's CDR3 is CASSYGQAFGANVLTF. For the CDR3, the DNA is TGTGCCAGCAGCTATGGTCAAGCTTTCGGGGCCAACGTCCTGACTTTC. The V call is TRBV5-6, the J call TRBJ2-6, with D uncertain. Germline CDR1 and CDR2: SGHDT and YYEEEE. This CDR3 contains 16 residues. V lost 3 bases, J lost 4 bases, and 14 bases lay in between.

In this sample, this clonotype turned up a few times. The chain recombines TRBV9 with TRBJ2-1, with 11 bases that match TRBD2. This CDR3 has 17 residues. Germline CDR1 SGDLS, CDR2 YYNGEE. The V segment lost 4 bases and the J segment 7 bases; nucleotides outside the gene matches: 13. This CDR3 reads CASSNIIAGGPGNEQFF. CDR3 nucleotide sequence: TGTGCCAGCAGCAACATAATAGCGGGAGGGCCGGGAAATGAGCAGTTCTTC. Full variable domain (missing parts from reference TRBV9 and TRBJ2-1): DSGVTQTPKHLITATGQRVTLRCSPRSGDLSVYWYQQSLDQGLQFLIQYYNGEERAKGNILERFSAQQFPDLHSELNLSSLELGDSALYFCASSNIIAGGPGNEQFFGPGTRLTVL.

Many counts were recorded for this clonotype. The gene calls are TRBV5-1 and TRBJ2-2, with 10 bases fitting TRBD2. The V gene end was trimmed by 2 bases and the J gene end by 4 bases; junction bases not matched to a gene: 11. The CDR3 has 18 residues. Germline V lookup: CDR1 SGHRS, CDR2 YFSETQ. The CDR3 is CASSFWTSGPKGTGELFF. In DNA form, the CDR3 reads TGCGCCAGCAGCTTCTGGACTAGCGGACCTAAGGGCACCGGGGAGCTGTTTTTT.

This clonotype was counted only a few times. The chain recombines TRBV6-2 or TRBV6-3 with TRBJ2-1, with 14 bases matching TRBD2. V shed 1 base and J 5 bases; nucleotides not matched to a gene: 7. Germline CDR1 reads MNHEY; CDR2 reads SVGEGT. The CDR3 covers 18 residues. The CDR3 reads CASSYYSTSGRADNEQFF. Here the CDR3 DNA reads TGTGCCAGCAGTTACTATTCGACTAGCGGGAGGGCCGACAATGAGCAGTTCTTC.

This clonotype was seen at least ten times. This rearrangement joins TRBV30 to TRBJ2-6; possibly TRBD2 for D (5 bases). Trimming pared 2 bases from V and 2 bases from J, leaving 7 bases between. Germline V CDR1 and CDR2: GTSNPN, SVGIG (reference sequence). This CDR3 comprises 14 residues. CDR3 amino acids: CAWSSGAGANVLTF. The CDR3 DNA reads TGTGCCTGGAGTTCCGGGGCTGGGGCCAACGTCCTGACTTTC. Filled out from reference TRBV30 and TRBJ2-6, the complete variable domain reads SQTIHQWPATLVQPVGSPLSLECTVEGTSNPNLYWYRQAAGRGLQLLFYSVGIGQISSEVPQNLSASRPQDRQFILSSKKLLLSDSGFYLCAWSSGAGANVLTFGAGSRLTVL.

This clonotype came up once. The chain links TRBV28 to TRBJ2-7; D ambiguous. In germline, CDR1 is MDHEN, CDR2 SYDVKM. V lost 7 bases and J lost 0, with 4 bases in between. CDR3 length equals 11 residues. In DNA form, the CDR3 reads TGTGCCAGCAAAACCTCCTACGAGCAGTACTTC. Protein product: CASKTSYEQYF.

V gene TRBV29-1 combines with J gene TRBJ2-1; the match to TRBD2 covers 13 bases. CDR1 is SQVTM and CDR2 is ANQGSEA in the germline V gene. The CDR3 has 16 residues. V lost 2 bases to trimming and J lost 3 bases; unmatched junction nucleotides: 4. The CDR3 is CSVERTSGSYYNEQFF. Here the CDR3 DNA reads TGCAGCGTTGAAAGGACTAGCGGGAGTTACTACAATGAGCAGTTCTTC.

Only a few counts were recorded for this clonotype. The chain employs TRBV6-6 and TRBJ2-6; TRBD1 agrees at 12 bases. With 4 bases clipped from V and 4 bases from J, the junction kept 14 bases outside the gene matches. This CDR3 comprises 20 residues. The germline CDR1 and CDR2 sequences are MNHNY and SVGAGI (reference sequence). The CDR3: CASSSRGTGGPKRGANVLTF. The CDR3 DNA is TGTGCCAGCAGTTCTCGTGGGACAGGGGGCCCCAAGAGGGGGGCCAACGTCCTGACTTTC.

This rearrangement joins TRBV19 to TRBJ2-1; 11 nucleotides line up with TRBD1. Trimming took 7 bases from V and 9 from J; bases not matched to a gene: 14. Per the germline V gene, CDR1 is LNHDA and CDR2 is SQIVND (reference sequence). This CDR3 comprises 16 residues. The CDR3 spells CASNPLPGQGDGEQFF. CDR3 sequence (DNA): TGTGCCAGTAACCCCTTACCGGGACAGGGGGATGGTGAGCAGTTCTTC. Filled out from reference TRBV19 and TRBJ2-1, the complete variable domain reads DGGITQSPKYLFRKEGQNVTLSCEQNLNHDAMYWYRQDPGQGLRLIYYSQIVNDFQKGDIAEGYSVSREKKESFPLTVTSAQKNPTAFYLCASNPLPGQGDGEQFFGPGTRLTVL.

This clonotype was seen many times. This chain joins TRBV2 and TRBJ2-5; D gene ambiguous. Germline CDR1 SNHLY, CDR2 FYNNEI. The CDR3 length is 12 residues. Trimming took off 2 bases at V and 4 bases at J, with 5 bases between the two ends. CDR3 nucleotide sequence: TGTGCCAGCAGTGAAAGGGTAGAGACCCAGTACTTC. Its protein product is CASSERVETQYF.

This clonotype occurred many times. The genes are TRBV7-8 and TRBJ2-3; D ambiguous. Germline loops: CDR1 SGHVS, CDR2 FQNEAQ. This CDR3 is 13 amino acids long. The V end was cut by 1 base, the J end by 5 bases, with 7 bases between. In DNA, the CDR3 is TGTGCCAGCAGCTTAGACGTCGGAGATACGCAGTATTTT. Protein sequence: CASSLDVGDTQYF.

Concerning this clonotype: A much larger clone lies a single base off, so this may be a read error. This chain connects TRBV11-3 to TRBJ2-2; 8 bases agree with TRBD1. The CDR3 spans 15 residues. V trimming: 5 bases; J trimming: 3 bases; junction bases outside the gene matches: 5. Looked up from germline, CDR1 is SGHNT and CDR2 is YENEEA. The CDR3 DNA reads TGTGCCAGCAGCACGGGACAGGACTACACCGGGGAGCTGTTTTTT. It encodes CASSTGQDYTGELFF.

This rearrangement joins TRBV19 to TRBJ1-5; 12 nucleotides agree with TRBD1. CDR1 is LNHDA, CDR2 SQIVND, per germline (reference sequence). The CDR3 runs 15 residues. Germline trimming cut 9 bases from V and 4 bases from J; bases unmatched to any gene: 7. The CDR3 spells CASRGTGGLNQPQHF. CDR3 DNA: TGTGCCAGCCGGGGGACAGGGGGCTTGAATCAGCCCCAGCATTTT.

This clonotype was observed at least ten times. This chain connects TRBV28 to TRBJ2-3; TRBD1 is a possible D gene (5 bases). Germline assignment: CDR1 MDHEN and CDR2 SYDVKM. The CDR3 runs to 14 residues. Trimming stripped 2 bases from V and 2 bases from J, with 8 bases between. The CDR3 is CASSLRQLTDTQYF. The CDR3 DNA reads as TGTGCCAGCAGTTTAAGACAGCTCACAGATACGCAGTATTTT.

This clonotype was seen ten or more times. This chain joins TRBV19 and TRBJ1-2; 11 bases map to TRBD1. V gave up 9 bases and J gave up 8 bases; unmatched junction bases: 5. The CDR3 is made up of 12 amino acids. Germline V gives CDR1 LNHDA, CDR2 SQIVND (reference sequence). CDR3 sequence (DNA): TGTGCCAGCCGGGACAGGGGGATCGGCTACACCTTC. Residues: CASRDRGIGYTF.

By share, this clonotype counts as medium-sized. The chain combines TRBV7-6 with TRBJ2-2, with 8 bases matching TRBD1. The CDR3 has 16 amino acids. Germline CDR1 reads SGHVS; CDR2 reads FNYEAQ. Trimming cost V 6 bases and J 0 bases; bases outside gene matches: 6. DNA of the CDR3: TGTGCCAGCAGTTTGACAGGGGCGCCGAACACCGGGGAGCTGTTTTTT. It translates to CASSLTGAPNTGELFF.

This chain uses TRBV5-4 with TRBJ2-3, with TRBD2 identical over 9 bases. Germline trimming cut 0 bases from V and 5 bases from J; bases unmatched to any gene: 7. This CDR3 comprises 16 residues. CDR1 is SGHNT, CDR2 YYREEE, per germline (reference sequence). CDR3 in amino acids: CASSLVSGSIQDTQYF. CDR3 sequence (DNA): TGTGCCAGCAGCTTGGTTAGCGGGAGTATTCAAGATACGCAGTATTTT. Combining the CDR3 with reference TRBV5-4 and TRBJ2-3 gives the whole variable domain ETGVTQSPTHLIKTRGQQVTLRCSSQSGHNTVSWYQQALGQGPQFIFQYYREEENGRGNFPPRFSGLQFPNYSSELNVNALELDDSALYLCASSLVSGSIQDTQYFGPGTRLTVL.

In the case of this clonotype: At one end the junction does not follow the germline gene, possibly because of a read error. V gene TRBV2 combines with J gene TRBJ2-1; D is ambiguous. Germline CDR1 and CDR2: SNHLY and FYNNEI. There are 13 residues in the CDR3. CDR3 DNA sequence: TGTGCCAGCAGCGAAGGGTTCCGAAATGAGCAGTTCTTC. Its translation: CASSEGFRNEQFF.